These 25 T cell receptor beta chains came from one sample sequenced in a study of OX40 agonist ivuxolimab in advanced cancers. TCRdb's table, derived via immunoSEQ multiplex PCR, lists solely in-frame clones and lacks some. The repertoire holds about 71,000 clones, 86% seen once, with 0.9% to 1.2% in the top ten. The starting material was CD4+ or CD8+ T cells sorted from blood, obtained in a trial of the OX40 agonist ivuxolimab. All receptors derive from an adult with an advanced solid tumor such as melanoma, head and neck, liver or kidney cancer.

The genes are TRBV28 and TRBJ1-2, with a possible D match to TRBD1 (5 bases). The ends were cut back, 6 bases at V and 3 bases at J, with 14 bases in the middle. Germline V gene data show CDR1 as MDHEN and CDR2 as SYDVKM. The CDR3 has 14 residues. DNA of the CDR3: TGTGCCAGCAGATCCCGGGGGAGGGACTATGGCTACACCTTC. It specifies CASRSRGRDYGYTF.

The rearrangement links TRBV30 to TRBJ2-7, with D perhaps matching TRBD2 (7 bases). This CDR3 has 12 residues. Germline CDR1 is GTSNPN and CDR2 is SVGIG (reference sequence). The V end lost 5 bases, the J end lost 13 bases, and 21 bases lay between the germline ends. The CDR3 sequence is CAWSFRGALPYF. The CDR3 region has the DNA TGTGCCTGGTCTTTCCGGGGGGCCCTCCCCTACTTC.

This sequence joins TRBV7-2 and TRBJ1-5; 7 nucleotides line up with TRBD1. This CDR3 contains 14 residues. V shed 1 base and J 5 bases; nucleotides not matched to a gene: 2. The V gene's germline CDR1 is SGHTA and CDR2 FQGNSA. Here the CDR3 reads CASSLVQGDQPQHF. In DNA form, the CDR3 reads TGTGCCAGCAGCTTAGTCCAGGGGGATCAGCCCCAGCATTTT.

The rearrangement uses TRBV7-9 and TRBJ1-2; 10 bases agree with TRBD1. Germline V gene sequence: CDR1 SEHNR, CDR2 FQNEAQ (reference sequence). The CDR3 consists of 15 residues. V shed 8 bases and J 8 bases; nucleotides not matched to a gene: 14. CDR3 amino acids: CASRGGDRGTRGYTF. As DNA, the CDR3 is TGTGCCAGCCGGGGGGGGGACAGGGGAACGCGGGGCTACACCTTC.

The chain combines TRBV5-1 with TRBJ1-1, with a tentative D call TRBD1 (5 bases). Germline-derived CDR1 and CDR2 are SGHRS and YFSETQ. V shed 2 bases and J shed 1 base, with 9 bases lying between them. CDR3 length: 14 amino acids. The CDR3 nucleotides are TGCGCCAGCAGCTTCAGGGATCGGAACACTGAAGCTTTCTTT. As protein: CASSFRDRNTEAFF.

In its sample, this clone was seen a few times. The J gene is TRBJ1-5, the V gene TRBV2; a possible D gene is TRBD1 (6 bases). This CDR3 has 13 amino acids. V lost 6 bases, J lost 11 bases, and 17 bases lay in between. CDR1 is SNHLY, CDR2 FYNNEI, per germline. In DNA, the CDR3 is TGTGCCAGCAGGGTTAGGGGGGCCGAGGCCCAGCATTTT. It codes for CASRVRGAEAQHF.

This clone was seen once. The V and J genes are TRBV7-2 and TRBJ2-7; possible D gene TRBD2, 6 bases. V was cut by 7 bases and J by 0 bases, with 13 bases left in between. The CDR3 covers 14 residues. CDR1 is SGHTA and CDR2 is FQGNSA in the germline V gene. The CDR3 sequence is CASTLRRDSYEQYF. The CDR3 DNA sequence: TGTGCCAGCACCCTTCGGCGGGACTCCTACGAGCAGTACTTC.

The genes are TRBV6-9 and TRBJ2-3, with a tentative D call TRBD1 (5 bases). There are 10 residues in the CDR3. Germline CDR1 is MNHGY and CDR2 is SVAAGI. With 11 bases removed from V and 5 bases from J, the gap between germline ends came to 8 bases. In DNA, the CDR3 is TGTGCCGGGGCCTTAGATACGCAGTATTTT. The encoded protein is CAGALDTQYF.

This clone showed up just once. Here the CDR3 reads CASSPQGGTEAFF. For the CDR3, the DNA is TGTGCCAGCAGTCCACAGGGAGGCACTGAAGCTTTCTTT. The rearrangement joins TRBV27 to TRBJ1-1, with D perhaps TRBD1 (6 bases). Germline loops: CDR1 MNHEY, CDR2 SMNVEV (reference sequence). The CDR3 has 13 residues. V lost 5 bases, J lost 4 bases, and 11 bases lay in between.

V and J are TRBV9 and TRBJ2-2, with 8 bases matching TRBD1. This CDR3 has 16 residues. Trimming removed 0 bases from V and 3 bases from J; junction bases left unmatched: 4. Germline CDR1 and CDR2: SGDLS and YYNGEE. CDR3 coding DNA: TGTGCCAGCAGCGTAGAAGACAGGGGATACACCGGGGAGCTGTTTTTT. It specifies CASSVEDRGYTGELFF. Looking up the rest from reference TRBV9 and TRBJ2-2 gives the full variable domain: DSGVTQTPKHLITATGQRVTLRCSPRSGDLSVYWYQQSLDQGLQFLIQYYNGEERAKGNILERFSAQQFPDLHSELNLSSLELGDSALYFCASSVEDRGYTGELFFGEGSRLTVL.

The chain joins TRBV4-1 to TRBJ1-4, with D possibly TRBD1 on 5 matching bases. Trimming pared 3 bases from V and 6 bases from J, leaving 14 bases between. This CDR3 is built from 15 residues. Germline values: CDR1 MGHRA, CDR2 YSYEKL. DNA of the CDR3: TGCGCCAGCAGCCACCCCGGGACTCCCGATGAAAAACTGTTTTTT. Residues: CASSHPGTPDEKLFF.

The chain has TRBV7-8 and TRBJ2-7; 7 bases map to TRBD2. Germline assignment: CDR1 SGHVS and CDR2 FQNEAQ. V shed 2 bases, J shed 3 bases, and the junction held 4 bases outside the gene matches. The CDR3 extends over 14 amino acids. DNA for the CDR3: TGTGCCAGCAGCTTACAATCGGGAGGCTACGAGCAGTACTTC. This codes for CASSLQSGGYEQYF.

The chain joins TRBV9 to TRBJ2-2, with TRBD2 matching 10 bases. There are 15 residues in the CDR3. Germline loops: CDR1 SGDLS, CDR2 YYNGEE. Trimming at V came to 2 bases and at J to 6 bases, leaving 4 bases not matched to a gene. The CDR3 loop is CASSVGTSAAGELFF. CDR3 bases: TGTGCCAGCAGCGTCGGGACTAGCGCGGCCGGGGAGCTGTTTTTT. The whole variable domain, filled in from reference TRBV9 and TRBJ2-2, reads DSGVTQTPKHLITATGQRVTLRCSPRSGDLSVYWYQQSLDQGLQFLIQYYNGEERAKGNILERFSAQQFPDLHSELNLSSLELGDSALYFCASSVGTSAAGELFFGEGSRLTVL.

The gene calls are TRBV5-1 and TRBJ2-1; D is ambiguous. Germline CDR1 is SGHRS and CDR2 is YFSETQ. V dropped 1 base and J dropped 0 bases, with 11 bases sitting between them. This CDR3 spans 16 amino acids. Written as DNA, the CDR3 is TGCGCCAGCAGCTTGTTTTCATACGACTCCTACAATGAGCAGTTCTTC. It yields the protein CASSLFSYDSYNEQFF.

The chain recombines TRBV10-3 with TRBJ2-5; 13 bases fit TRBD2. The CDR3 contains 15 residues. Germline V gene lookup returns CDR1 ENHRY and CDR2 SYGVKD. The J segment lost 4 bases and the V segment lost 10 bases, leaving 9 bases of the junction unmatched. As DNA, the CDR3 is TGTGCCACCACACTTGGACTAGCGGGAGTAGAGACCCAGTACTTC. Protein sequence: CATTLGLAGVETQYF.

The chain carries TRBV6-6 and TRBJ1-5; unclear D gene. This CDR3 contains 14 residues. Trimming left V 5 bases short and J 0 bases short, with 8 bases between. CDR1 MNHNY and CDR2 SVGAGI come from the germline V gene (reference sequence). CDR3 region: CASSRGYSNQPQHF. The DNA for the CDR3 is TGTGCCAGCAGTCGAGGTTATAGCAATCAGCCCCAGCATTTT.

This chain links TRBV6-6 with TRBJ1-1, with D possibly being TRBD1 (5 bases). Germline loops: CDR1 MNHNY, CDR2 SVGAGI (reference sequence). Deletions cut 1 base from V and 1 base from J, with 7 bases between. The CDR3 is 14 amino acids. The CDR3 protein is CASSYWGTNTEAFF. CDR3 bases: TGTGCCAGCAGTTACTGGGGGACGAACACTGAAGCTTTCTTT.

The V and J genes are TRBV18 and TRBJ2-3; no clear D. The CDR3 spans 13 residues. Trimming took 3 bases from V and 0 from J, leaving 4 bases between them. Per germline, CDR1 KGHSH and CDR2 LQKENI. CDR3 in amino acids: CASSPSSTDTQYF. The CDR3 DNA reads as TGTGCCAGCTCACCTTCTAGCACAGATACGCAGTATTTT.

This clone has more than one count but fewer than ten. The rearrangement joins TRBV6-5 to TRBJ1-2; D possibly corresponds to TRBD1 (5 bases). Germline CDR1 is MNHEY and CDR2 is SVGAGI. There are 15 residues in the CDR3. The ends were cut back, 6 bases at V and 4 bases at J, with 18 bases in the middle. The CDR3 loop is CASSPTTGPAYGYTF. Here the CDR3 DNA reads TGTGCCAGCAGCCCGACCACGGGACCGGCCTATGGCTACACCTTC.

The chain joins TRBV19 to TRBJ2-5; D is uncertain. CDR3 length: 13 amino acids. V lost 3 bases to trimming and J lost 1 base, with 6 bases between them. Germline CDR1 LNHDA, CDR2 SQIVND (reference sequence). The CDR3 sequence is CASSIQSQETQYF. The CDR3 DNA reads TGTGCCAGTAGTATCCAGTCCCAAGAGACCCAGTACTTC.

The V and J genes are TRBV7-2 and TRBJ1-1; D gene unclear. V lost 5 bases, J lost 3 bases, and 10 bases lay in between. The CDR3 spans 13 residues. Germline V lookup: CDR1 SGHTA, CDR2 FQGNSA. In DNA form, the CDR3 reads TGTGCCAGCAGCACGAGAAGGGACACTGAAGCTTTCTTT. Translation: CASSTRRDTEAFF.

V and J are TRBV10-3 and TRBJ2-1, with 9 bases that match TRBD1. Germline values: CDR1 ENHRY, CDR2 SYGVKD. The CDR3 is 15 residues long. V lost 10 bases to trimming and J lost 1 base; unmatched junction nucleotides: 8. The CDR3 DNA follows: TGTGCCACAAACCCGGGACAGGGATCCTACAATGAGCAGTTCTTC. Translated, it gives CATNPGQGSYNEQFF.

V usage is TRBV7-2 and J usage is TRBJ2-3; 7 bases fit TRBD2. J lost 0 bases, V lost 1 base, and 7 bases had no gene match. Germline V gives CDR1 SGHTA, CDR2 FQGNSA. The CDR3 runs 17 residues. The CDR3 loop is CASSLGLTSWSTDTQYF. The CDR3 DNA reads as TGTGCCAGCAGCTTAGGGCTGACTAGCTGGAGCACAGATACGCAGTATTTT.

The chain has TRBV7-2 and TRBJ2-1; a weak D match, TRBD1 (5 bases). The germline V gene encodes CDR1 SGHTA and CDR2 FQGNSA. V gave up 3 bases and J gave up 7 bases, with 10 bases separating them. The CDR3 runs to 13 residues. The CDR3 loop is CASSLAGNNEQFF. DNA of the CDR3: TGTGCCAGCAGCTTGGCAGGGAATAATGAGCAGTTCTTC.

The chain uses TRBV27 and TRBJ2-3, with 13 bases that match TRBD2. The CDR3 is 15 residues long. Germline CDR1 is MNHEY and CDR2 is SMNVEV (reference sequence). The J segment lost 4 bases and the V segment lost 6 bases, leaving 4 bases of the junction unmatched. The CDR3, as DNA: TGTGCCAGCAGCGATGGACTAGCGGGAGCAGATACGCAGTATTTT. Translation: CASSDGLAGADTQYF.